This TCR beta chain was sequenced in a study of tissue T cells after allogeneic stem cell transplantation (dated 2022 in TCRdb). General notes on the study: About 7 adult allo-HCT recipients with steroid-refractory GVHD were prospectively enrolled in a research-autopsy study over a three-year period. For viably preserved blood and marrow, CD3+ T cells were flow-sorted when cell numbers allowed; smaller samples underwent direct DNA extraction. Using research autopsies of patients with and without GVHD, plus mouse models of GVHD, the study profiled TCR beta repertoires across many tissues. Every GVHD patient had gastrointestinal GVHD and was given several lines of GVHD-directed therapy, and a few of the GVHD patients also had skin involvement. Grafts from donors were received by all GVHD patients, with a handful of grafts being unmodified and three being CD34-selected to deplete T cells. The human arm was a prospective observational study without blinding or randomization. Five or six GVHD patients had pre-transplant PBMCs available, and those PBMCs were of recipient origin. Study-level results and caveats: Within patients, how anatomically similar tissues were was a major factor shaping TCR repertoire composition, regardless of disease or transplant status. A small and clinically heterogeneous patient cohort was studied, and sampling depth was acknowledged as a limitation. The study did not establish which tissue TCRs were alloreactive or antigen-specific, and some clones may have been host cells that persisted. In both patients and mice, T cells from blood and spleen picked up only a limited part of the TCR repertoire that was detected in tissues. Not many T cell clones showed up in more than one patient, yet clustering based on motifs uncovered repertoire signatures that were shared across patients in a tissue-specific way.

This specimen's time point label, interpreted: recipient (host-origin) PBMCs collected before allo-HCT. Libraries were constructed by the immunoSEQ multiplex PCR assay. Adaptive Biotechnologies performed TCRbeta CDR3 sequencing at survey depth and reported CDR3 sequences, V/J genes, productive frequency, and template counts. TCR beta CDR3 regions were amplified from genomic DNA rather than RNA. The study's processing was this. Jensen-Shannon divergence served to quantify pairwise repertoire overlap between tissues, with 0 meaning identical and 1 meaning complete divergence. Tissues were clustered by single-linkage agglomerative hierarchical clustering of pairwise JSD values and displayed as dendrograms. GLIPH2 was applied to all patient samples using simulation_depth 1000, kmer_min_depth 3, and cdr3_length_cutoff 8, and only groups with more than two unique CDR3s were retained. A standardized tissue-overlap score was generated by extrapolating Jaccard GLIPH-group overlap across patients to a standard repertoire size of 1000 clones. Linear mixed-effect models, with tissue as a fixed effect and individual as a random effect, were used to test how diversity related to clinical or experimental variables. In TCRdb, the immuneACCESS table is reduced to in-frame sequences with V and J assigned. These tables do not hold every clone; where another copy was compared, an unresolved V gene accounts for under half, and the others remain unexplained. The DNA gave D and trimming, while V, J and clone size come from that table. In all, the sample holds about 43,000 clones, and 80% to 95% of those were seen once. The top ten clones comprise over 3% of the sample.

Of note for this clone: This receptor's antigen is unknown. No base quality information exists; no much larger clone differs at one position.

The CDR3 spans 15 residues, from the cysteine through the phenylalanine. Only the CDR3 region is kept as DNA, spanning 45 bases read in frame from base 1. Unmatched junction bases come to 11, with V trimmed by 4 bases and J by 8 bases. Taken from the germline V gene, the CDR1 and CDR2 loops are MDHEN and SYDVKM. Recombination connected TRBV28 to TRBJ1-2; 9 central nucleotides agree with TRBD1. The sequence came from a woman aged 35-75 years who later had graft-versus-host disease after an allogeneic stem cell transplant. The material was blood, obtained before transplantation. The CDR3 amino acid sequence is: CASSSPGQGIRGYTF. The DNA sequence is given as TGTGCCAGCAGTTCTCCGGGACAGGGAATTAGGGGCTACACCTTC.